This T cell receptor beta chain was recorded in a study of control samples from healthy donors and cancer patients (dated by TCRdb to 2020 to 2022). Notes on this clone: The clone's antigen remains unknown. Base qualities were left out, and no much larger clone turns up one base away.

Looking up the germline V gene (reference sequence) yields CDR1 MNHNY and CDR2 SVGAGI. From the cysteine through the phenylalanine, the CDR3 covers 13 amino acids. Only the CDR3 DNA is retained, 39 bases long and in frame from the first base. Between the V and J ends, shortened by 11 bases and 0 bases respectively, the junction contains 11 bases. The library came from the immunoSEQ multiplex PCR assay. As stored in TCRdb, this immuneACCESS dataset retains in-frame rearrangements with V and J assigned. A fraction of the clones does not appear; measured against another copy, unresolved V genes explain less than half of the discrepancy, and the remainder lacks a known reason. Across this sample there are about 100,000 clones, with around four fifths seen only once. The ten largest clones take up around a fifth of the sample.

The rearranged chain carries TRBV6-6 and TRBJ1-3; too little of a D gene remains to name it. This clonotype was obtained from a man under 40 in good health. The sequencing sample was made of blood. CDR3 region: CAGSDSSGNTIYF. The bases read TGTGCCGGTTCAGATTCCTCTGGAAACACCATATATTTT.